The T cell receptor (beta chain) described here comes from a study of siplizumab effects on memory and regulatory T cells. Notes on the study in general: Naive T cells appeared more diverse than memory cells and seemed to be major alloresponse contributors. About 75-97% of proliferating CD4+ or CD8+ clones had no assignable naive or memory phenotype.

The CDR3 has 14 residues. Trimming at V came to 6 bases and at J to 7 bases, leaving 9 bases not matched to a gene. Germline lookup yields CDR1 MNHEY and CDR2 SVGAGI. TCRdb's copy holds only in-frame clones and misses some; the assay was immunoSEQ multiplex PCR. Altogether 90,000 to 150,000 clones are present, about 93% being singletons, with the ten largest covering roughly 0.16%. On this clone itself: Its antigen is still unknown.

The chain recombines TRBV6-5 with TRBJ1-2; 9 bases are shared with TRBD1. The sequencing sample was made of non-Treg CD4+ T cells sorted from blood. The sequence came from a human donor in good health. The DNA for the CDR3 is TGTGCCAGCAGGTTTAACAGGGGGCCTGGTGGCTACACCTTC. Translating it yields CASRFNRGPGGYTF.